The source of this TCR beta chain is a study of PD-1 blockade in classical Hodgkin lymphoma. Study-wide findings and caveats: Some patients began nivolumab under 1 year after ASCT. These patients were excluded from later analyses. By C4D1, diversity of CD4+ TCRs had risen significantly, whereas that of CD8+ TCRs had not. When set against healthy donors, newly diagnosed patients were reported to show lower baseline TCR diversity. Similar baseline diversity was found in complete responders and newly diagnosed patients.

V trimming: 4 bases; J trimming: 2 bases; junction bases outside the gene matches: 5. The germline V gene has CDR1 MGHRA and CDR2 YSYEKL. This CDR3 region has 16 residues. Following autologous stem cell transplantation, relapse occurred in every patient, and exposure to brentuximab vedotin varied. Turning to this clone: Its antigen is unknown.

Produced via immunoSEQ multiplex PCR; TCRdb's table is partial and in-frame only. This table holds 20,000 to 25,000 clones, 73% found once. Source: peripheral blood mononuclear cells (PBMCs), taken before the second cycle of nivolumab. The sequence came from a human donor with classical Hodgkin lymphoma. V usage is TRBV4-1 and J usage is TRBJ2-1; TRBD2 matches 10 bases. CDR3 sequence: CASSPGLAATYNEQFF. The CDR3 nucleotides are TGCGCCAGCAGCCCTGGACTAGCGGCAACCTACAATGAGCAGTTCTTC.